This T cell receptor (beta chain) was sequenced in a study of blood T cell repertoires in COVID-19. Study as a whole: The United States, Italy and Spain were the sources of the acute and convalescent COVID-19 samples. Sources were T cells, B-cell-depleted T cells, or PBMCs; the material itself was cDNA or gDNA.

This clone was recorded once. As handled by the study authors: Amplification with reference gene primers provided the estimates of nucleated cell counts. The table came from immunoSEQ multiplex PCR; TCRdb's copy has only in-frame clones and leaves some out. V and J calls and clone size follow that table, whereas D and trimming were derived from the DNA. The sample records approximately 450,000 clones, roughly 89% being singletons. The sequence was collected from a young woman with acute or convalescent COVID-19. The material sequenced was peripheral blood.

The CDR3 loop is CASSSWTSGGRNNEQFF. CDR3 sequence (DNA): TGTGCCAGCAGTTCTTGGACTAGCGGGGGTAGGAACAATGAGCAGTTCTTC. The chain employs TRBV27 and TRBJ2-1; 13 nucleotides agree with TRBD2. CDR3 length equals 17 residues. After removal of 4 bases from V and 5 bases from J, the junction contained 8 bases not matched to a gene. The germline V gene has CDR1 MNHEY and CDR2 SMNVEV (reference sequence).